This passage covers 15 T cell receptor beta chains from one sample sequenced in a study of T-cell memory formation after mild COVID-19. TCRdb reprocessed the 5' RACE reads with MiXCR, giving one entry per CDR3 protein. The sample lists more than 150,000 distinct CDR3 sequences, less than 20% occurring once. The sample taken for sequencing was PBMCs or a T cell subset sorted from them (not recorded which). The source is a man aged 18 to 29 who had mild COVID-19 (a few samples of this study predate the infection). Cell type and time point are not known.

This clonotype occurred a few times. The rearrangement uses TRBV12-3 or TRBV12-4 and TRBJ1-1; no firm D call. The CDR3 has 12 amino acids. Trimming shortened V by 4 bases and J by 7 bases, and 10 bases separated the two germline ends. CDR3 nucleotide sequence: TGTGCCAGCAGTTCTACGGCCGGTGAAGCTTTCTTT. This encodes CASSSTAGEAFF.

The chain carries TRBV20-1 and TRBJ2-7; D may be TRBD1 (6 bases). V lost 0 bases to trimming and J lost 1 base, with 16 bases between them. Germline assignment: CDR1 DFQATT and CDR2 SNEGSKA (reference sequence). The CDR3 is made up of 16 amino acids. CDR3 amino acids: CSARDHLGAGSYEQYV. In DNA, the CDR3 is TGCAGTGCTAGAGATCATCTGGGGGCCGGGTCCTACGAGCAGTACGTC.

The chain combines TRBV6-2 or TRBV6-3 with TRBJ2-1; TRBD2 is a possible D gene (7 bases). The CDR3 covers 12 residues. The germline CDR1 and CDR2 sequences are MNHEY and SVGEGT. V lost 7 bases and J lost 14, with 18 bases in between. The CDR3: CASTEGGGTEFF. CDR3 nucleotides: TGTGCCAGCACCGAGGGGGGGGGTACGGAGTTCTTC.

This clonotype was observed at least ten times. V gene TRBV6-6 combines with J gene TRBJ1-1; a weak D match, TRBD1 (5 bases). The V gene's germline CDR1 is MNHNY and CDR2 SVGAGI (reference sequence). The CDR3 is 15 residues long. The V end lost 6 bases, the J end lost 6 bases, and 20 bases lay between the germline ends. The CDR3: CASSTGGRGVPEAFF. CDR3 in DNA: TGTGCCAGCAGCACCGGGGGACGGGGGGTACCTGAAGCTTTCTTT.

This clonotype was detected a few times. The rearrangement uses TRBV28 and TRBJ1-2; TRBD1 is a possible D gene (6 bases). Germline CDR1 MDHEN, CDR2 SYDVKM. There are 14 residues in the CDR3. V lost 3 bases and J lost 8, with 16 bases in between. The CDR3 region is CASSFPGALRGYTF. The CDR3 DNA reads TGTGCCAGCAGTTTCCCAGGGGCGCTCCGGGGCTACACCTTC.

This clonotype was detected only a few times. The V call is TRBV5-6, the J call TRBJ2-1; 8 nucleotides agree with TRBD2. Germline trimming cut 1 base from V and 7 bases from J; bases unmatched to any gene: 7. CDR3 length: 15 residues. Per the germline V gene, CDR1 is SGHDT and CDR2 is YYEEEE. The DNA of the CDR3 is TGTGCCAGCAGCTTGCTTGCGGGGGGCGCAAATGAGCAGTTCTTC. Translation: CASSLLAGGANEQFF.

The chain is built from TRBV7-3 and TRBJ2-3; D might be TRBD1 or TRBD2, each matching 6 bases. The V end was cut by 3 bases, the J end by 1 base, with 11 bases between. Germline V gene data show CDR1 as SGHTA and CDR2 as FQGTGA. CDR3 length: 15 amino acids. The CDR3 reads CASSFPGACTDTQYF. The CDR3 nucleotides read TGTGCCAGCAGCTTCCCGGGGGCTTGCACAGATACGCAGTATTTT.

This clonotype was observed a handful of times. J is TRBJ1-5 and V is TRBV5-1; D might be TRBD1 (6 bases). The length of the CDR3 is 16 residues. Germline CDR1 and CDR2: SGHRS and YFSETQ. Trimming took off 4 bases at V and 2 bases at J, with 16 bases between the two ends. CDR3 nucleotides: TGCGCCAGCAGCCCTGGGGGGGGCTTGGGCAATCAGCCCCAGCATTTT. Translation: CASSPGGGLGNQPQHF.

The chain is built from TRBV7-2 and TRBJ2-1, with D perhaps matching TRBD1 (5 bases). The CDR3 totals 15 residues. The V end lost 7 bases, the J end lost 2 bases, and 15 bases lay between the germline ends. Germline V gene data show CDR1 as SGHTA and CDR2 as FQGNSA. CDR3: CASTPTAGPYNEQFF. The CDR3 DNA reads TGTGCCAGCACCCCGACAGCCGGTCCCTACAATGAGCAGTTCTTC.

This clonotype came up a few times. This chain joins TRBV7-9 and TRBJ2-3; tentative D call: TRBD1 (6 bases). The CDR3 extends over 13 amino acids. Trimming pared 3 bases from V and 4 bases from J, leaving 8 bases between. CDR1 and CDR2 (germline): SEHNR, FQNEAQ (reference sequence). DNA for the CDR3: TGTGCCAGCAGCTTTCCAGGGGCAGATACGCAGTATTTT. Translation: CASSFPGADTQYF. Using reference TRBV7-9 and TRBJ2-3 for the parts outside the CDR3, the full variable domain is DTGVSQNPRHKITKRGQNVTFRCDPISEHNRLYWYRQTLGQGPEFLTYFQNEAQLEKSRLLSDRFSAERPKGSFSTLEIQRTEQGDSAMYLCASSFPGADTQYFGPGTRLTVL.

The chain combines TRBV5-1 with TRBJ2-7, with 7 bases fitting TRBD1. This CDR3 spans 14 amino acids. The junction had 7 bases not matched to a gene; V was cut back by 3 bases and J by 4 bases. The V gene's germline CDR1 is SGHRS and CDR2 YFSETQ. This CDR3 reads CASSYRDSDYEQYF. In nucleotides, the CDR3 is TGCGCCAGCAGCTACCGGGACAGCGATTACGAGCAGTACTTC.

A single count supports this clonotype. This chain uses TRBV7-9 with TRBJ1-4; perhaps TRBD1 as D (5 bases). CDR3 length: 14 residues. Germline lookup yields CDR1 SEHNR and CDR2 FQNEAQ (reference sequence). V was shortened by 0 bases and J by 6 bases, with 8 bases between the two germline ends. CDR3: CASSLAAGDEKLFF. CDR3 in DNA: TGTGCCAGCAGCTTAGCGGCGGGGGATGAAAAACTGTTTTTT.

The genes are TRBV30 and TRBJ1-4, with 9 bases lining up with TRBD1. The CDR3 covers 14 residues. Trimming took 6 bases from V and 7 from J; bases not matched to a gene: 9. CDR1 is GTSNPN and CDR2 is SVGIG in the germline V gene (reference sequence). Here the CDR3 reads CACGTGTGSEKLFF. CDR3 sequence (DNA): TGTGCCTGTGGGACCGGGACAGGGAGTGAAAAACTGTTTTTT.

The chain couples TRBV20-1 to TRBJ1-1, with TRBD1 identical over 7 bases. This CDR3 is 12 amino acids long. V lost 5 bases, J lost 6 bases, and 6 bases stayed unmatched. Germline lookup yields CDR1 DFQATT and CDR2 SNEGSKA (reference sequence). CDR3 coding DNA: TGCAGTGCTCGCCGCAGGGGGTCTGAAGCTTTCTTT. Translating it yields CSARRRGSEAFF.

Here the CDR3 reads CASSPRGVGSGNTIYF. CDR3 nucleotide sequence: TGTGCCAGCAGTCCTCGCGGGGTCGGCTCTGGAAACACCATATATTTT. The chain couples TRBV7-2 to TRBJ1-3, with no clear D. V shed 6 bases and J shed 0 bases, with 15 bases lying between them. Germline V gene lookup returns CDR1 SGHTA and CDR2 FQGNSA. The CDR3 covers 16 residues. Full variable domain (missing parts from reference TRBV7-2 and TRBJ1-3): GAGVSQSPSNKVTEKGKDVELRCDPISGHTALYWYRQSLGQGLEFLIYFQGNSAPDKSGLPSDRFSAERTGGSVSTLTIQRTQQEDSAVYLCASSPRGVGSGNTIYFGEGSWLTVV.